This T cell receptor beta chain is from a study of breast tumors, draining lymph nodes, adjacent tissues. Findings and limits, study-wide: Findings are consistent with lymph node origin and intratumoral expansion of most tumor T cells. That most tumor T cells come from lymph nodes remained unproven. Luminal-like breast cancer showed significantly greater tumor-nontumor repertoire similarity than basal-like breast cancer did. Compared with lymph nodes, tumors were less diverse; compared with nontumor tissue, more.

As regards this clonotype: Its specificity is unknown.

Each CDR3 protein gets one entry after TCRdb re-called the multiplex PCR reads with MiXCR. The sample has approximately 31,000 distinct CDR3 sequences, over 55% seen once. The receptor was derived from a female donor with breast cancer. Some clones in this sample may be carry-over from other donors' samples. Sequenced input: breast tumor tissue.

The CDR3 region has the DNA TGTGCCACCAGCAGGGGAAGGGACCAAGAGACCCAGTACTTC. Translating it yields CATSRGRDQETQYF. V is TRBV24-1 and J is TRBJ2-5, with TRBD1 as a possible D gene (6 bases). Trimming took off 7 bases at V and 0 bases at J, with 11 bases between the two ends. From germline, CDR1 is KGHDR and CDR2 SFDVKD. The CDR3 covers 14 residues.